These T cell receptor beta chains were read from a single sample in a study of blood T cells in healthy people across ages. MiXCR, run by TCRdb on the 5' RACE reads, gives a single entry per CDR3 protein. The sample includes some 1.8 million distinct CDR3 sequences, roughly two fifths of them seen just once. The specimen was blood. These receptors were taken from a human donor in good health. Both conserved end residues are part of each CDR3. D genes are given only for firm matches. Clone size is stated in some rows and not others, as once, few, many or a class when expanded.

>few|TRBJ2-3|TRBV11-3|.
TGTGCCAGCAGCTTAGATCGGACACCAGATACGCAGTATTTT
CASSLDRTPDTQYF
>.|TRBJ2-7|TRBV20-1|.
TGCGGTGCTACCGCGGTGCGGACGGGCGAGCAGTACTTC
CGATAVRTGEQYF
>.|TRBJ2-7|TRBV20-1|.
TGCAGTGCAGAAGGATCCTACGAGCAGTACTTC
CSAEGSYEQYF
>once|TRBJ1-1|TRBV18|TRBD1
TGTGCCGGCTCACCATTGGACAGGGGTAATGAAGCTTTCTTT
CAGSPLDRGNEAFF
>.|TRBJ1-2|TRBV9|TRBD1
TGTGCCAGCAGCGTAGGGACAGGGTTGGAGTATGGCTACACCTTC
CASSVGTGLEYGYTF
>.|TRBJ1-5|TRBV20-1|.
TGCAGTGCTAGAGACGTACAGGAGAACTATAGCAATCAGCCCCAGCATTTT
CSARDVQENYSNQPQHF
>.|TRBJ1-5|TRBV6-2/TRBV6-3|.
TGTGCCAGCAGTTACTCTTCCAGGTTTAGAAGCAATCAGCCCCAGCATTTT
CASSYSSRFRSNQPQHF
>few|TRBJ1-1|TRBV12-3/TRBV12-4|.
TGTGCCAGCAGTCCAGGGTGGGAAGCTTTCTTT
CASSPGWEAFF
>.|TRBJ1-2|TRBV18|TRBD1
TGTGCCAGCTCACCGACCGGGACAGGGGTACCTCTACCGTATGGCTACACCTTC
CASSPTGTGVPLPYGYTF
>.|TRBJ2-7|TRBV7-2|.
TGTGCCAGCAGCTTACGCGGGACGATACCTTACAATGAGCAGTACTTC
CASSLRGTIPYNEQYF
>.|TRBJ2-3|TRBV20-1|.
TGCAGTGCTAGAGTTTCGATCTCCACAGATACGCAGTATTTT
CSARVSISTDTQYF
>.|TRBJ1-2|TRBV20-1|.
TGCAGTGCTAGAGTAGATACAGAGGGCTACACCTTC
CSARVDTEGYTF
>few|TRBJ1-5|TRBV24-1|TRBD1
TGTGCCACCAGTGATGCAAGGGGGCGGCAGCCCCAGCATTTT
CATSDARGRQPQHF
>.|TRBJ1-1|TRBV7-3|TRBD1
TGTGCCAGCAGCGAAATACAGGGGTCCGGGAACACTGAAGCTTTCTTT
CASSEIQGSGNTEAFF
>few|TRBJ1-1|TRBV6-1|.
TGTGCCAGCCTGACGGCAGGGAACACTGAAGCTTTCTTT
CASLTAGNTEAFF
>few|TRBJ1-5|TRBV6-1|.
TGTGCCAGCAGTGACGGGCAGGATCAGCCCCAGCATTTT
CASSDGQDQPQHF
>few|TRBJ2-7|TRBV5-1|TRBD1
TGCGCCAGCAGCATAGACAGGGACCTCTACGAGCAGTACTTC
CASSIDRDLYEQYF
>.|TRBJ2-7|TRBV6-1|TRBD2
TGTGCCAGCGGGCCTAGCGGTTCCTACGAGCAGTACTTC
CASGPSGSYEQYF
>few|TRBJ2-5|TRBV10-3|TRBD1
TGTGCCATCAGCTCCTTGGACAGGGCGGAGACCCAGTACTTC
CAISSLDRAETQYF
>few|TRBJ2-1|TRBV29-1|TRBD1
TGCAGCGTTGACGGGGACAGGGTCTACAATGAGCAGTTCTTC
CSVDGDRVYNEQFF